This T cell receptor (beta chain) is drawn from a study of T-cell reconstitution after alpha-beta-depleted transplantation in children. The junction had 8 bases not matched to a gene; V was cut back by 1 base and J by 8 bases. Looked up from germline, CDR1 is LGHNA and CDR2 is YSLEER. This CDR3 is built from 16 residues. This sample's TCRbeta library carried unique molecular identifier barcodes. Via MiXCR, TCRdb re-called the PCR reads, giving one row per CDR3 protein. The repertoire holds a few hundred thousand distinct CDR3 sequences, roughly an eighth seen once, with approximately 5.4% in the top ten. This clonotype was seen a handful of times.

The rearrangement uses TRBV4-3 and TRBJ1-6; 7 nucleotides align to TRBD1. The sequencing used PBMCs from the stem cell graft donor, collected from the stem cell graft. The receptor was isolated from a human donor who donated a stem cell graft to a child with combined immunodeficiency. The CDR3 region has the DNA TGCGCCAGCAGCCAAGCATGGGACAGATCTCATTCACCCCTCCACTTT. As protein: CASSQAWDRSHSPLHF.